This T cell receptor (beta chain) appears in the sequencing data of a study of blood T cell repertoires in COVID-19. Study information: Acute and convalescent COVID-19 samples came from the United States, Italy and Spain. Sources were T cells, B-cell-depleted T cells, or PBMCs; the material itself was cDNA or gDNA.

Under the authors' procedure: Reference gene primer amplification gave nucleated cell count estimates. Sequencing used immunoSEQ multiplex PCR; TCRdb keeps in-frame clones, though not all of them. V and J calls and clone size come straight from that table; D and trimming were deduced from the DNA. The table has 65,000 to 85,000 clones, 78% seen once. The CDR3 spans 11 residues. The germline V gene has CDR1 SGDLS and CDR2 YYNGEE. Trimming took 10 bases from V and 3 from J, leaving 9 bases between them. The sample comprised peripheral blood. V is TRBV9 and J is TRBJ2-3; no clear D gene. The source is a human donor in a cohort sampled during active COVID-19. The CDR3 spells CAGHQTDTQYF. CDR3 DNA: TGTGCCGGCCACCAAACAGATACGCAGTATTTT.